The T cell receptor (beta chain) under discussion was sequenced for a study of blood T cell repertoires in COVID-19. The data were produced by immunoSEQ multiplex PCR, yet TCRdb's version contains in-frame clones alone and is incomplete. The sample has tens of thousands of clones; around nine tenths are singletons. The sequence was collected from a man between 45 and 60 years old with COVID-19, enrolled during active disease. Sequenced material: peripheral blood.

CDR3 in amino acids: CASSQLAGEYNEQFF. CDR3 bases: TGTGCCAGCAGCCAACTAGCGGGAGAGTACAATGAGCAGTTCTTC. The rearrangement joins TRBV14 to TRBJ2-1, with 10 bases lining up with TRBD2. The CDR3 totals 15 residues. The germline gives CDR1 SGHDN, CDR2 FVKESK. Germline trimming cut 2 bases from V and 4 bases from J; bases unmatched to any gene: 2.